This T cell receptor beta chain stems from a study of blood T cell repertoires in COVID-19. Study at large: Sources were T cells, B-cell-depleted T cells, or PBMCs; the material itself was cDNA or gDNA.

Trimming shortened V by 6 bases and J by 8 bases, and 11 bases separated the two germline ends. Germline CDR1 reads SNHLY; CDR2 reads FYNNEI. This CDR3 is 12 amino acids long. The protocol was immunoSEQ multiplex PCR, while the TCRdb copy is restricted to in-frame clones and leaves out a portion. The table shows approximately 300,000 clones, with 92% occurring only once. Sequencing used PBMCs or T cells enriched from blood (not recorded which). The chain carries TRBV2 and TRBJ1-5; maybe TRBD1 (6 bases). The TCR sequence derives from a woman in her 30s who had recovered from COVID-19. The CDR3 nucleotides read TGTGCCAGCAGCTGGGGGCGGGAGCCCCAGCATTTT. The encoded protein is CASSWGREPQHF.